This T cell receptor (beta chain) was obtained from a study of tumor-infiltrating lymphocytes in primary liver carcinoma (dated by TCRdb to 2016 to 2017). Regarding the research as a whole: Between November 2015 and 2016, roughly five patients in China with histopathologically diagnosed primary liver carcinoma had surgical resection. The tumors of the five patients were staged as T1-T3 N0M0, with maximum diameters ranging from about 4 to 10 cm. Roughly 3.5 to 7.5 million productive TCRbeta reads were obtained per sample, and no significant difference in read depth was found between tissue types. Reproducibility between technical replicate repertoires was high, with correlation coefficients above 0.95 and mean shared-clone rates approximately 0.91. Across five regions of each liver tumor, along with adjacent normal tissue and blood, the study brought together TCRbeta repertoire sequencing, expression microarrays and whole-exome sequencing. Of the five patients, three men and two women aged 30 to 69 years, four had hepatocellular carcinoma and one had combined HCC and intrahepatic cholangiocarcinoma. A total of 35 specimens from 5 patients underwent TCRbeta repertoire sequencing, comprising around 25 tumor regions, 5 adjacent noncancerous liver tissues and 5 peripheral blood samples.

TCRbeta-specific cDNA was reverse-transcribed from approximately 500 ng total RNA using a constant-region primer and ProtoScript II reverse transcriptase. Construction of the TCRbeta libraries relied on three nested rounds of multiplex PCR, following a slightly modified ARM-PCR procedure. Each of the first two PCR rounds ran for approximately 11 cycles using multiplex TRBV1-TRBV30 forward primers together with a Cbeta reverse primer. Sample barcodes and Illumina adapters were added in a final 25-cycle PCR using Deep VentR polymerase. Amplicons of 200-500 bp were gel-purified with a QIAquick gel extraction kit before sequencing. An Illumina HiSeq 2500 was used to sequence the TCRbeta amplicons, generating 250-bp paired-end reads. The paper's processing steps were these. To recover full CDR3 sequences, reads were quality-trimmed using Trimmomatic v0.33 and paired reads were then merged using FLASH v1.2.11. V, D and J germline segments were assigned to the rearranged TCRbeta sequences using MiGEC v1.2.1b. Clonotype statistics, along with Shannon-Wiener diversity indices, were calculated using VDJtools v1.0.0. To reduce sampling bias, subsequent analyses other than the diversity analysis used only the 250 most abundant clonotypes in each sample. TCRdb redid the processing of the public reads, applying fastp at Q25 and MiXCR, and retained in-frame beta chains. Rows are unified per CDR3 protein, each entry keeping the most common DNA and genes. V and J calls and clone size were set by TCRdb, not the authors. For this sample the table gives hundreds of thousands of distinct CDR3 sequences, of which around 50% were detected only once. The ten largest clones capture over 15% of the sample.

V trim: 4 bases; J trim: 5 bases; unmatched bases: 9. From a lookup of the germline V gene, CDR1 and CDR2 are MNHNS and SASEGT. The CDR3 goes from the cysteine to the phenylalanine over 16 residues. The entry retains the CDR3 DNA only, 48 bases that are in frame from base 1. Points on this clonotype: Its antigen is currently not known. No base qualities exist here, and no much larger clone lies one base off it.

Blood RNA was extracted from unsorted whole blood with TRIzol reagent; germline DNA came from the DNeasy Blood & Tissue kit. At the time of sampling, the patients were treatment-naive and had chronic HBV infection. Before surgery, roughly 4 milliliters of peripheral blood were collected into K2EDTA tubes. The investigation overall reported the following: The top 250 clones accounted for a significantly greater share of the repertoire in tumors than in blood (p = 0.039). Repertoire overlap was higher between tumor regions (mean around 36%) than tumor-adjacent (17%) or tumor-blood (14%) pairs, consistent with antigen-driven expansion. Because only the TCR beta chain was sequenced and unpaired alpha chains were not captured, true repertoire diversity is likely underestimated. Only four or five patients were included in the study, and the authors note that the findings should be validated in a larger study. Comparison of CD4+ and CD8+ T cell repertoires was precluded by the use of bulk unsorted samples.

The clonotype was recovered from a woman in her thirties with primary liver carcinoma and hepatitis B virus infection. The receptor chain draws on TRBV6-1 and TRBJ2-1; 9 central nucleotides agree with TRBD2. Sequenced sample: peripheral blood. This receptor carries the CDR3 CASSGLAVGQNNEQFF. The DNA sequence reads TGTGCCAGCAGTGGACTAGCGGTAGGACAAAACAATGAGCAGTTCTTC.